The 30 T cell receptor beta chains listed next were all sequenced from one sample in a study of blood T cell repertoires in COVID-19. Only in-frame clones appear in the TCRdb table, and some are missing; sequencing was by immunoSEQ multiplex PCR. The sample has about 380,000 clones, 88% seen once; the top ten hold about 1.1%. Sequenced sample: PBMCs or T cells enriched from blood (not recorded which). Receptor source: a young woman who had recovered from COVID-19.

The chain joins TRBV9 to TRBJ1-2, with D perhaps TRBD1 (5 bases). Deletions cut 3 bases from V and 5 bases from J, with 8 bases between. Germline V lookup: CDR1 SGDLS, CDR2 YYNGEE. The CDR3 length is 12 residues. Written as DNA, the CDR3 is TGTGCCAGCAGCGGACCAGGGTATGGCTACACCTTC. This translates into CASSGPGYGYTF.

The genes are TRBV4-1 and TRBJ2-2, with D possibly being TRBD2 (5 bases). The CDR3 extends over 14 amino acids. Looked up from germline, CDR1 is MGHRA and CDR2 is YSYEKL. The V gene lost 0 bases and the J gene lost 6 bases, with 8 bases spanning the gap. The CDR3 DNA is TGCGCCAGCAGCCAAGAGGACTTTGCCGGGGAGCTGTTTTTT. Translated, it gives CASSQEDFAGELFF.

V and J are TRBV4-1 and TRBJ2-7, with D possibly matching TRBD1 (6 bases). V was trimmed by 0 bases and J by 2 bases, leaving 17 bases between them. Germline V gives CDR1 MGHRA, CDR2 YSYEKL. This CDR3 comprises 17 residues. CDR3 DNA: TGCGCCAGCAGCCAAGAGTTAAGGACAGAATCGACCTACGAGCAGTACTTC. Protein: CASSQELRTESTYEQYF.

The chain's CDR3 is CASSLGAGGFSSPLHF. CDR3 sequence (DNA): TGCGCCAGCAGCTTGGGGGCAGGGGGCTTTAGTTCACCCCTCCACTTT. The genes are TRBV5-1 and TRBJ1-6, with 8 bases aligning to TRBD1. Germline assignment: CDR1 SGHRS and CDR2 YFSETQ. Losses at the gene ends were 0 bases for V and 9 bases for J; bases not matched to a gene: 8. The CDR3 covers 16 residues.

This chain links TRBV18 with TRBJ1-4; a weak D match, TRBD1 (6 bases). V shed 6 bases and J shed 3 bases, with 11 bases lying between them. The CDR3 has 14 amino acids. Germline CDR1 reads KGHSH; CDR2 reads LQKENI. CDR3 nucleotide sequence: TGTGCCAGCTCTCCGGACAGATCTAATGAAAAACTGTTTTTT. Protein: CASSPDRSNEKLFF. The whole variable domain, remainder taken from reference TRBV18 and TRBJ1-4, is NAGVMQNPRHLVRRRGQEARLRCSPMKGHSHVYWYRQLPEEGLKFMVYLQKENIIDESGMPKERFSAEFPKEGPSILRIQQVVRGDSAAYFCASSPDRSNEKLFFGSGTQLSVL.

This clone is a singleton in its sample. J is TRBJ2-2 and V is TRBV7-9; tentative D call: TRBD1 (6 bases). Trimming left V 7 bases short and J 2 bases short, with 8 bases between. Germline loops: CDR1 SEHNR, CDR2 FQNEAQ (reference sequence). This CDR3 region has 13 residues. CDR3 sequence: CASIQGNTGELFF. In DNA form, the CDR3 reads TGTGCCAGCATACAGGGAAACACCGGGGAGCTGTTTTTT. The full variable domain, completed using reference TRBV7-9 and TRBJ2-2, is DTGVSQNPRHKITKRGQNVTFRCDPISEHNRLYWYRQTLGQGPEFLTYFQNEAQLEKSRLLSDRFSAERPKGSFSTLEIQRTEQGDSAMYLCASIQGNTGELFFGEGSRLTVL.

This clone occurred once. This sequence joins TRBV19 and TRBJ2-1; 7 nucleotides agree with TRBD2. V trimming: 5 bases; J trimming: 8 bases; junction bases outside the gene matches: 6. CDR1 LNHDA and CDR2 SQIVND come from the germline V gene (reference sequence). The CDR3 is made up of 13 amino acids. The CDR3 loop reads CASSGLDRDEQFF. Written as DNA, the CDR3 is TGTGCCAGTAGTGGACTAGATCGGGATGAGCAGTTCTTC.

Only one count was recorded for this clone. The J gene is TRBJ2-1, the V gene TRBV11-3; 9 bases map to TRBD2. The germline V gene has CDR1 SGHNT and CDR2 YENEEA. The CDR3 has 16 residues. J gave up 8 bases and V 0 bases, and 8 bases lay outside the gene matches. The CDR3 here is CASSLDPAGGRDEQFF. The CDR3 DNA reads as TGTGCCAGCAGCTTAGATCCAGCGGGGGGCCGAGATGAGCAGTTCTTC.

V and J are TRBV18 and TRBJ1-5; D is possibly TRBD1 (6 bases). Between the trimmed V and J ends, which lost 3 bases and 1 base, there was a span of 19 bases. The length of the CDR3 is 18 residues. Germline V lookup: CDR1 KGHSH, CDR2 LQKENI. CDR3 sequence (DNA): TGTGCCAGCTCACCTAAACAGGGAGCGGGGGGAAGCAATCAGCCCCAGCATTTT. Its protein is CASSPKQGAGGSNQPQHF.

This chain links TRBV2 with TRBJ1-2; a possible D gene is TRBD1 (5 bases). Trimming pared 6 bases from V and 8 bases from J, leaving 13 bases between. Per germline, CDR1 SNHLY and CDR2 FYNNEI. The CDR3 covers 12 residues. CDR3 sequence reads: CASSEGGDGYTF. The DNA of the CDR3 is TGTGCCAGCAGCGAGGGCGGGGACGGCTACACCTTC.

This chain uses TRBV2 with TRBJ1-3; the D gene is possibly TRBD1 (5 bases). CDR1 SNHLY and CDR2 FYNNEI come from the germline V gene. Deletions cut 6 bases from V and 16 bases from J, with 16 bases between. The CDR3 is made up of 11 amino acids. The DNA of the CDR3 is TGTGCCAGCAGCCTACAGACAGTGATCTATTTT. It encodes CASSLQTVIYF.

In this sample, this clone turned up a few times. This rearrangement joins TRBV29-1 to TRBJ1-2; no firm D call. The CDR3 length is 14 residues. The V gene lost 3 bases and the J gene lost 7 bases, with 18 bases spanning the gap. Germline lookup yields CDR1 SQVTM and CDR2 ANQGSEA. The CDR3 nucleotides read TGCAGCGTTGAGGCCTCCGGGATCCCCGCTGGCTACACCTTC. It is translated as CSVEASGIPAGYTF.

This clone was seen a few times. The chain carries TRBV6-5 and TRBJ1-2; the D gene is possibly TRBD1 (5 bases). The germline V and J ends were trimmed by 0 bases and 6 bases, with 5 bases remaining between them. Per the germline V gene, CDR1 is MNHEY and CDR2 is SVGAGI. There are 12 residues in the CDR3. CDR3 loop: CASSYSGDGYTF. CDR3 coding DNA: TGTGCCAGCAGTTACTCAGGGGATGGCTACACCTTC.

The chain's CDR3 is CASPGSTEAFF. The CDR3, as DNA: TGTGCCTCCCCGGGGAGCACTGAAGCTTTCTTT. The chain combines TRBV30 with TRBJ1-1; D remains unclear. Trimming removed 7 bases from V and 4 bases from J, with 10 bases in between. Per germline, CDR1 GTSNPN and CDR2 SVGIG (reference sequence). The CDR3 is 11 amino acids.

This clone was seen a single time. The CDR3 DNA is TGTGCCAGCAGCAGACGGACAGGAAGGTCACCCCTCCACTTT. It specifies CASSRRTGRSPLHF. The chain combines TRBV7-6 with TRBJ1-6; 7 bases agree with TRBD1. The germline CDR1 and CDR2 sequences are SGHVS and FNYEAQ. This CDR3 contains 14 residues. The V and J ends lost 5 bases and 10 bases, in that order; junction bases with no gene match: 8.

This clone was observed a few times. The genes are TRBV4-2 and TRBJ1-2; 8 bases are shared with TRBD1. Losses at the gene ends were 1 base for V and 6 bases for J; bases not matched to a gene: 4. Germline V CDR1 and CDR2: LGHNA, YNFKEQ. This CDR3 region has 14 residues. Here the CDR3 DNA reads TGTGCCAGCAGCCAAGGGACAGGGATCAATGGCTACACCTTC. Translated: CASSQGTGINGYTF.

The rearrangement uses TRBV28 and TRBJ1-1, with 8 bases fitting TRBD1. With V trimmed by 3 bases and J by 6 bases, 6 bases remained unmatched. Germline assignment: CDR1 MDHEN and CDR2 SYDVKM. This CDR3 has 14 amino acids. The chain's CDR3 is CASSLGQVTPEAFF. Here the CDR3 DNA reads TGTGCCAGCAGTTTGGGACAGGTAACCCCTGAAGCTTTCTTT.

In the case of this clone: The same CDR3 is also encoded by other DNA sequences in this sample. The V gene is TRBV6-5, the J gene TRBJ1-1, with 10 bases that match TRBD1. Trimming at V came to 5 bases and at J to 5 bases, leaving 5 bases not matched to a gene. Germline CDR1 reads MNHEY; CDR2 reads SVGAGI. The CDR3 runs to 14 residues. The CDR3 DNA follows: TGTGCCAGCAGTAGGGGGACAGGGGAAACTGAAGCTTTCTTT. Its protein is CASSRGTGETEAFF.

This clone was seen a few times. The chain is built from TRBV2 and TRBJ1-2; TRBD1 matches 10 bases. CDR3 size: 12 residues. Per germline, CDR1 SNHLY and CDR2 FYNNEI. J gave up 9 bases and V 7 bases, and 5 bases lay outside the gene matches. The CDR3, as DNA: TGTGCCAGCACCCTGGGACAGGGGCGCTACACCTTC. Its protein product is CASTLGQGRYTF.

The chain has TRBV6-5 and TRBJ1-1; TRBD1 matches at 7 bases. The CDR3 covers 14 residues. Germline V lookup: CDR1 MNHEY, CDR2 SVGAGI. Germline trimming cut 6 bases from V and 6 bases from J; bases unmatched to any gene: 10. CDR3 DNA sequence: TGTGCCAGCAGAAGGACAGGCCCGAGGGCTGAAGCTTTCTTT. This translates into CASRRTGPRAEAFF.

This clone was counted a single time. J is TRBJ2-7 and V is TRBV10-3, with D maybe TRBD1 (6 bases). The CDR3 length is 12 residues. The V end lost 6 bases, the J end lost 3 bases, and 9 bases lay between the germline ends. CDR1 is ENHRY, CDR2 SYGVKD, per germline. The chain's CDR3 is CAIRETGYEQYF. Written as DNA, the CDR3 is TGTGCCATCAGAGAGACAGGCTACGAGCAGTACTTC.

The rearrangement uses TRBV19 and TRBJ2-5, with D perhaps TRBD2 (6 bases). With 7 bases removed from V and 5 bases from J, the gap between germline ends came to 17 bases. This CDR3 spans 14 amino acids. Looked up from germline, CDR1 is LNHDA and CDR2 is SQIVND (reference sequence). CDR3 nucleotides: TGTGCCAGTACCCAAGGCCAGGCGGGGGAGACCCAGTACTTC. The encoded protein is CASTQGQAGETQYF.

This chain uses TRBV7-2 with TRBJ2-1; 11 nucleotides match TRBD2. This CDR3 comprises 15 residues. The V segment lost 0 bases and the J segment 14 bases; nucleotides outside the gene matches: 9. CDR1 is SGHTA and CDR2 is FQGNSA in the germline V gene. CDR3 residues: CASSLAGLAGDVEFF. The DNA for the CDR3 is TGTGCCAGCAGCTTAGCCGGACTAGCGGGTGATGTTGAGTTCTTC.

This chain connects TRBV28 to TRBJ1-5; TRBD1 is a possible D gene (5 bases). The CDR3 spans 15 residues. Germline CDR1 and CDR2: MDHEN and SYDVKM. V dropped 7 bases and J dropped 1 base, with 14 bases sitting between them. CDR3 DNA sequence: TGTGCCAGCAAGCAGGGTGTAAGCAGCAATCAGCCCCAGCATTTT. Its protein product is CASKQGVSSNQPQHF.

The rearrangement links TRBV2 to TRBJ1-1; D possibly corresponds to TRBD1 (5 bases). The CDR3 totals 14 residues. The germline V gene encodes CDR1 SNHLY and CDR2 FYNNEI. Trimming removed 3 bases from V and 1 base from J, with 9 bases in between. This CDR3 reads CASSERTQNTEAFF. CDR3 DNA sequence: TGTGCCAGCAGTGAGAGGACACAGAACACTGAAGCTTTCTTT.

This clone has just a few counts. V is TRBV19 and J is TRBJ1-5, with TRBD1 identical over 12 bases. Germline CDR1 is LNHDA and CDR2 is SQIVND (reference sequence). V dropped 3 bases and J dropped 4; count of bases not matched to a gene: 7. The CDR3 is 17 residues long. In DNA form, the CDR3 reads TGTGCCAGTAGTATGGTCGGGACAGGGGGCCGTAATCAGCCCCAGCATTTT. Translating it yields CASSMVGTGGRNQPQHF.

DNA of the CDR3: TGTGCCACCAGTGCGGCGGGGGACAATGAGCAGTTCTTC. Its protein product is CATSAAGDNEQFF. The chain carries TRBV24-1 and TRBJ2-1; 7 positions agree with TRBD2. J gave up 5 bases and V 5 bases, and 2 bases lay outside the gene matches. The CDR3 loop spans 13 amino acids. CDR1 and CDR2 (germline): KGHDR, SFDVKD.

The CDR3 DNA reads TGCACTCGACAGGGAGAGGCTTTCTTT. Translation gives CTRQGEAFF. This rearrangement joins TRBV20-1 to TRBJ1-1, with TRBD1 matching over 7 bases. The CDR3 contains 9 residues. CDR1 and CDR2 (germline): DFQATT, SNEGSKA (reference sequence).

The J gene is TRBJ2-5, the V gene TRBV2; the D is unclear. This CDR3 is built from 13 residues. The germline V gene encodes CDR1 SNHLY and CDR2 FYNNEI. Trimming stripped 2 bases from V and 5 bases from J, with 9 bases between. The CDR3 DNA reads TGTGCCAGCAGTGAACAGCGTCCCGAGACCCAGTACTTC. Amino acid sequence: CASSEQRPETQYF.

The chain joins TRBV12-3 or TRBV12-4 to TRBJ1-1; 8 bases align to TRBD1. Germline trimming cut 7 bases from V and 11 bases from J; bases unmatched to any gene: 12. The CDR3 length is 13 residues. This chain's CDR3 is CASTWTGTGGAFF. CDR3 in DNA: TGTGCCAGCACCTGGACAGGGACCGGGGGTGCTTTCTTT.